The 24 T cell receptor beta chains below all came from one sample that was sequenced in a study of cytomegalovirus exposure and HLA in healthy donors. The PCR was carried out with 60 Vbeta primers and 13 Jbeta primers. Here immunoSEQ multiplex PCR was the method, and the copy in TCRdb shows in-frame clones only, minus some. This sample has more than 95,000 clones, with 65% to 80% found just once. The sample taken for sequencing was PBMCs. All receptors derive from a male donor in good health and CMV-seronegative.

About this clone: Compared with germline, one end of the junction differs, possibly owing to a read error. The rearrangement joins TRBV2 to TRBJ2-5, with 10 bases identical to TRBD2. The CDR3 spans 15 residues. Germline CDR1 reads SNHLY; CDR2 reads FYNNEI. This chain's CDR3 is CASREGTSDKETQYF. CDR3 coding DNA: TGTGCCAGCAGGGAAGGGACTAGCGATAAAGAGACCCAGTACTTC.

V gene TRBV29-1 combines with J gene TRBJ2-7, with a weak D call TRBD2 (6 bases). The V end lost 8 bases, the J end lost 3 bases, and 11 bases lay between the germline ends. The length of the CDR3 is 11 residues. Per the germline V gene, CDR1 is SQVTM and CDR2 is ANQGSEA. CDR3 in amino acids: CSPGEVYEQYF. For the CDR3, the DNA is TGCAGCCCCGGGGAGGTCTACGAGCAGTACTTC.

The V and J genes are TRBV11-3 and TRBJ2-4; unclear D gene. Between the trimmed V and J ends, which lost 3 bases and 7 bases, there was a span of 7 bases. Germline values: CDR1 SGHNT, CDR2 YENEEA. CDR3 length: 12 amino acids. CDR3 in amino acids: CASSLGRNIQYF. DNA of the CDR3: TGTGCCAGCAGCTTGGGCAGGAACATTCAGTACTTC.

The chain couples TRBV5-1 to TRBJ1-1; no firm D call. Trimming removed 4 bases from V and 5 bases from J, with 15 bases in between. This CDR3 is 14 amino acids long. Germline V gene data show CDR1 as SGHRS and CDR2 as YFSETQ. CDR3 coding DNA: TGCGCCAGCAGCGCGGCTTTAGTCGGGACTGAAGCTTTCTTT. Its translation is CASSAALVGTEAFF.

The chain employs TRBV7-2 and TRBJ1-3; tentatively, D is TRBD1 (6 bases). Looked up from germline, CDR1 is SGHTA and CDR2 is FQGNSA. V was trimmed by 5 bases and J by 4 bases, leaving 18 bases between them. The CDR3 runs to 16 residues. CDR3 protein: CASSPTGTTAGNTIYF. CDR3 sequence (DNA): TGTGCCAGCAGCCCGACCGGGACAACTGCGGGAAACACCATATATTTT.

The chain links TRBV30 to TRBJ1-4; no firm D call. V gave up 2 bases and J gave up 8 bases, with 18 bases separating them. The CDR3 contains 15 residues. The germline CDR1 and CDR2 sequences are GTSNPN and SVGIG (reference sequence). CDR3 sequence: CAWSIAGPLREKLFF. In nucleotides, the CDR3 is TGTGCCTGGAGTATCGCCGGCCCATTGAGGGAAAAACTGTTTTTT.

DNA for the CDR3: TGTGCCAGCAGCGTCTACGGGACTAGCGGGGGTGATGAGCAGTTCTTC. Its protein is CASSVYGTSGGDEQFF. The chain joins TRBV9 to TRBJ2-1, with 14 bases fitting TRBD2. CDR1 is SGDLS and CDR2 is YYNGEE in the germline V gene. CDR3 size: 16 residues. V was clipped by 2 bases and J by 8 bases; unmatched bases: 6.

The chain joins TRBV19 to TRBJ1-1, with 10 positions matching TRBD1. Germline V lookup: CDR1 LNHDA, CDR2 SQIVND (reference sequence). V shed 4 bases, J shed 5 bases, and the junction held 7 bases outside the gene matches. The CDR3 totals 15 residues. The CDR3 protein is CASSTDRGRGTEAFF. CDR3 nucleotide sequence: TGTGCCAGTAGTACTGACAGGGGGCGGGGTACTGAAGCTTTCTTT.

This chain links TRBV6-5 with TRBJ2-3; a weak D match, TRBD2 (6 bases). This CDR3 comprises 14 residues. V lost 6 bases and J 6 bases, leaving 16 bases between the germline ends. Per the germline V gene, CDR1 is MNHEY and CDR2 is SVGAGI. CDR3 sequence: CASRDSGVVDTQYF. Here the CDR3 DNA reads TGTGCCAGCAGAGATTCGGGAGTCGTGGATACGCAGTATTTT.

V usage is TRBV15 and J usage is TRBJ2-1; D is ambiguous. The CDR3 runs to 14 residues. CDR1 LNHNV and CDR2 YYDKDF come from the germline V gene (reference sequence). The ends were cut back, 8 bases at V and 0 bases at J, with 11 bases in the middle. CDR3 loop: CATWASSSYNEQFF. DNA for the CDR3: TGTGCCACCTGGGCGTCCAGCTCCTACAATGAGCAGTTCTTC.

This clone was detected ten times or more. The chain combines TRBV28 with TRBJ2-7, with D perhaps TRBD2 (6 bases). With 3 bases removed from V and 5 bases from J, the gap between germline ends came to 14 bases. Germline V gene sequence: CDR1 MDHEN, CDR2 SYDVKM. CDR3 size: 14 residues. Here the CDR3 reads CASSFLEGHHEQYF. The CDR3 nucleotides read TGTGCCAGCAGTTTTTTGGAGGGTCACCACGAGCAGTACTTC.

This chain joins TRBV4-2 and TRBJ2-3; 9 bases fit TRBD2. J lost 0 bases, V lost 2 bases, and 3 bases had no gene match. This CDR3 spans 16 amino acids. Germline lookup yields CDR1 LGHNA and CDR2 YNFKEQ. CDR3 bases: TGTGCCAGCAGCCAAACTAGCGGGTTTAGCACAGATACGCAGTATTTT. Translation gives CASSQTSGFSTDTQYF.

The chain carries TRBV14 and TRBJ1-1; D might be TRBD1 (5 bases). The V gene lost 6 bases and the J gene lost 2 bases, with 10 bases spanning the gap. The germline gives CDR1 SGHDN, CDR2 FVKESK. This CDR3 is built from 13 residues. DNA of the CDR3: TGTGCCAGCAGTCGGGGGTCCAACACTGAAGCTTTCTTT. Its protein product is CASSRGSNTEAFF.

The chain couples TRBV6-4 to TRBJ2-3; a possible D gene is TRBD2 (6 bases). This CDR3 contains 14 residues. CDR1 MRHNA and CDR2 SNTAGT come from the germline V gene. Deletions cut 5 bases from V and 1 base from J, with 10 bases between. The CDR3 spells CASSSSGGTDTQYF. The CDR3, as DNA: TGTGCCAGCAGTAGTAGCGGAGGCACAGATACGCAGTATTTT.

The rearrangement links TRBV6-6 to TRBJ1-5; 8 nucleotides align to TRBD1. Unmatched junction bases numbered 2, after V lost 1 base and J lost 0 bases. Germline V lookup: CDR1 MNHNY, CDR2 SVGAGI (reference sequence). The CDR3 spans 16 residues. This chain's CDR3 is CASSYYRGYSNQPQHF. The DNA for the CDR3 is TGTGCCAGCAGTTACTACAGGGGGTATAGCAATCAGCCCCAGCATTTT.

The rearrangement uses TRBV5-1 and TRBJ1-6; TRBD1 aligns across 9 bases. V gave up 1 base and J gave up 7 bases; unmatched junction bases: 3. Per the germline V gene, CDR1 is SGHRS and CDR2 is YFSETQ. The CDR3 is 15 residues long. The CDR3 region is CASSLTGQGNSPLHF. For the CDR3, the DNA is TGCGCCAGCAGCTTGACGGGACAGGGAAATTCACCCCTCCACTTT. Combining the CDR3 with reference TRBV5-1 and TRBJ1-6 gives the whole variable domain KAGVTQTPRYLIKTRGQQVTLSCSPISGHRSVSWYQQTPGQGLQFLFEYFSETQRNKGNFPGRFSGRQFSNSRSEMNVSTLELGDSALYLCASSLTGQGNSPLHFGNGTRLTVT.

The chain is built from TRBV5-6 and TRBJ2-7, with 8 bases aligning to TRBD2. Germline CDR1 and CDR2: SGHDT and YYEEEE. There are 14 residues in the CDR3. Trimming at V came to 3 bases and at J to 4 bases, leaving 6 bases not matched to a gene. The CDR3 region is CASSSGTRIYEQYF. In DNA form, the CDR3 reads TGTGCCAGCAGCTCCGGGACTAGGATATACGAGCAGTACTTC.

The chain carries TRBV7-9 and TRBJ2-2, with 9 bases that match TRBD2. CDR1 SEHNR and CDR2 FQNEAQ come from the germline V gene (reference sequence). The CDR3 runs to 16 residues. The V segment lost 2 bases and the J segment 5 bases; nucleotides outside the gene matches: 6. The CDR3 DNA sequence: TGTGCCAGCAGCTTAAATGGACTAGCGACAACCGGGGAGCTGTTTTTT. Translating it yields CASSLNGLATTGELFF.

The chain joins TRBV7-3 to TRBJ2-1; 13 nucleotides line up with TRBD2. Germline V gives CDR1 SGHTA, CDR2 FQGTGA. The CDR3 runs 20 residues. The ends lost 1 base at V and 2 bases at J; junction bases unmatched: 11. The CDR3 nucleotides read TGTGCCAGCAGCTTAATAGGATGGACTAGCGGGAGTTTAACCTACAATGAGCAGTTCTTC. It yields the protein CASSLIGWTSGSLTYNEQFF.

This rearrangement joins TRBV5-1 to TRBJ2-1, with D perhaps TRBD2 (6 bases). Per germline, CDR1 SGHRS and CDR2 YFSETQ. The V gene lost 7 bases and the J gene lost 4 bases, with 21 bases spanning the gap. There are 16 residues in the CDR3. DNA for the CDR3: TGCGCCAGCCTACGTATACCCGGAGGGGAGTACAATGAGCAGTTCTTC. This codes for CASLRIPGGEYNEQFF. Complete variable domain (other parts from reference TRBV5-1 and TRBJ2-1): KAGVTQTPRYLIKTRGQQVTLSCSPISGHRSVSWYQQTPGQGLQFLFEYFSETQRNKGNFPGRFSGRQFSNSRSEMNVSTLELGDSALYLCASLRIPGGEYNEQFFGPGTRLTVL.

As regards this clone: In the same sample, other DNA sequences code for this CDR3. V and J are TRBV28 and TRBJ1-2, with D perhaps TRBD1 (6 bases). Germline CDR1 and CDR2: MDHEN and SYDVKM. The CDR3 loop spans 12 amino acids. The ends were cut back, 3 bases at V and 5 bases at J, with 7 bases in the middle. In nucleotides, the CDR3 is TGTGCCAGCAGTTTGCAGGGGTATGGCTACACCTTC. Its protein product is CASSLQGYGYTF.

The table lists this clone with a count of one. The chain is built from TRBV9 and TRBJ2-2, with 7 bases fitting TRBD2. Germline V gives CDR1 SGDLS, CDR2 YYNGEE. The CDR3 extends over 16 amino acids. V lost 0 bases to trimming and J lost 1 base; unmatched junction nucleotides: 3. CDR3 bases: TGTGCCAGCAGCGTAGAGGGCGGGAGGAACACCGGGGAGCTGTTTTTT. Translating gives CASSVEGGRNTGELFF.

The chain has TRBV5-1 and TRBJ2-2, with D tentatively TRBD2 (6 bases). Trimming shortened V by 6 bases and J by 7 bases, and 16 bases separated the two germline ends. Germline V lookup: CDR1 SGHRS, CDR2 YFSETQ. This CDR3 comprises 14 residues. The CDR3 DNA reads as TGCGCCAGCACCTCCTCTTCGGGGGTCGGGGAGCTGTTTTTT. Its protein is CASTSSSGVGELFF.

The chain joins TRBV4-1 to TRBJ1-2; 7 bases match TRBD1. From germline, CDR1 is MGHRA and CDR2 YSYEKL. The CDR3 extends over 18 amino acids. The junction had 10 bases not matched to a gene; V was cut back by 0 bases and J by 0 bases. Here the CDR3 reads CASSQDQVGGPSNYGYTF. CDR3 DNA: TGCGCCAGCAGCCAAGATCAAGTAGGGGGCCCCTCTAACTATGGCTACACCTTC.